The 4 T cell receptor beta chains below were found in one sample sequenced in a study of blood T cells in healthy people across ages. The use of a sample-barcoded 5' primer and a J-beta primer mix characterized a second PCR of 7 to 11 cycles. TCRdb redid the calling of the 5' RACE reads with MiXCR, one entry per CDR3 protein. The sample has around 1,500,000 distinct CDR3 sequences; over 25% are singletons. Sequenced material: blood. The receptors come from a woman aged 25 to 39 in good health.

This clonotype was seen ten or more times. At one end the junction does not follow the germline gene, possibly because of a read error. The J gene is TRBJ1-1, the V gene TRBV29-1; maybe TRBD1 (5 bases). Per germline, CDR1 SQVTM and CDR2 ANQGSEA. CDR3 length: 10 residues. The CDR3 loop reads CSVGGTEAFF. Here the CDR3 DNA reads TGCAGTGTTGGGGGAACTGAAGCTTTCTTT.

The V call is TRBV4-1, the J call TRBJ2-5, with a tentative D call TRBD2 (6 bases). This CDR3 has 16 amino acids. V lost 4 bases to trimming and J lost 5 bases, with 20 bases between them. Germline V gene sequence: CDR1 MGHRA, CDR2 YSYEKL. CDR3 nucleotide sequence: TGCGCCAGCAGCCCATTGGACGGCGGGGCGCGTGAGACCCAGTACTTC. Translated, it gives CASSPLDGGARETQYF.

This clonotype occurred a few times. The chain is built from TRBV29-1 and TRBJ2-2, with a weak D call TRBD1 (7 bases). The CDR3 runs to 15 residues. Trimming removed 7 bases at V and 2 bases at J, with 17 bases between. CDR1 SQVTM and CDR2 ANQGSEA come from the germline V gene. CDR3 protein: CSARGTETNTGELFF. The CDR3, as DNA: TGCAGCGCCCGCGGGACAGAAACAAACACCGGGGAGCTGTTTTTT.

The table lists this clonotype with a count of one. The chain carries TRBV14 and TRBJ1-1; a weak D match, TRBD1 (5 bases). The CDR3 runs 15 residues. The germline V gene encodes CDR1 SGHDN and CDR2 FVKESK. V lost 0 bases and J 1 base, leaving 9 bases between the germline ends. The CDR3 nucleotides read TGTGCCAGCAGCCAAGATACAGGATGGAACACTGAAGCTTTCTTT. Its translation is CASSQDTGWNTEAFF. Based on the CDR3 plus reference TRBV14 and TRBJ1-1, the full variable domain is EAGVTQFPSHSVIEKGQTVTLRCDPISGHDNLYWYRRVMGKEIKFLLHFVKESKQDESGMPNNRFLAERTGGTYSTLKVQPAELEDSGVYFCASSQDTGWNTEAFFGQGTRLTVV.